This T cell receptor beta chain was captured in a study of T-cell memory formation after mild COVID-19. CDR1 is SGHTA, CDR2 FQGNSA, per germline. The CDR3 runs 14 residues. The V gene end was trimmed by 2 bases and the J gene end by 9 bases; junction bases not matched to a gene: 6. On this clonotype: Its antigen is as yet unknown.

General study results and limits: The appearance of some responding clones in pre-infection memory suggested that cross-reactive memory joined.

Barcoded TCR alpha and TCR beta cDNA libraries with UMIs came from 5'RACE using constant-segment primers. One entry per CDR3 protein, called by TCRdb with MiXCR from the 5' RACE reads. The table includes under 600,000 distinct CDR3 sequences, about 20% detected once. The source is an adult woman who had mild COVID-19 (a few samples of this study predate the infection). Cell type and time point are not known. The sample comprised PBMCs or a T cell subset sorted from them (not recorded which). The chain is built from TRBV7-2 and TRBJ2-1, with 8 positions matching TRBD1. The CDR3 is CASSLIYGQGEQFF. The CDR3 DNA sequence: TGTGCCAGCAGCTTAATCTATGGACAGGGTGAGCAGTTCTTC.